This T cell receptor beta chain derives from a study of tumor-infiltrating lymphocytes in glioblastoma multiforme. Notes on this clonotype: The antigen is undetermined. Its ends do not fully match the called genes, so a read error is possible.

Study-wide results and limits: T cells were not sorted into functional subsets.

Germline CDR1 is SGHDT and CDR2 is YYEEEE. The CDR3 covers 13 residues. TCR beta libraries were built from RNA through three nested multiplex PCR rounds using modified ARM-PCR. TCRB cDNA was made from approximately 0.5 ug total RNA. Unique molecular identifiers were not described for the libraries. TCRdb called the multiplex PCR reads again in MiXCR, with one record for every CDR3 protein. The sample shows more than 9,000 distinct CDR3 sequences, about 70% of them seen only once. The specimen was brain tumor tissue. The genes are TRBV5-6 and TRBJ2-7; possibly TRBD2 for D (5 bases). The clonotype was recovered from a male donor with glioblastoma. In DNA form, the CDR3 reads TGTGCCAGCAGCTTTGGGTACCTTGGGGAGCAGCACTTC. Its translation is CASSFGYLGEQHF. The whole variable domain, remainder taken from reference TRBV5-6 and TRBJ2-7, is DAGVTQSPTHLIKTRGQQVTLRCSPKSGHDTVSWYQQALGQGPQFIFQYYEEEERQRGNFPDRFSGHQFPNYSSELNVNALLLGDSALYLCASSFGYLGEQHFGPGTRLTVT.